Below, 18 T cell receptor beta chains from the same sample are listed, as sequenced in a study of cytomegalovirus exposure and HLA in healthy donors. The PCR used 60 Vbeta and 13 Jbeta primers. Generated by immunoSEQ multiplex PCR, the TCRdb table keeps only in-frame clones and is missing some. The sample includes tens of thousands of clones, roughly 67% seen only once; the top ten take 2% to 2.5%. The sample was PBMCs. The source is a human donor in good health.

This clone was counted only a few times. The chain joins TRBV4-1 to TRBJ2-3; D is undetermined. The CDR3 is 19 residues long. The germline V gene encodes CDR1 MGHRA and CDR2 YSYEKL. Trimming removed 1 base from V and 0 bases from J, with 20 bases in between. The CDR3 DNA sequence: TGCGCCAGCAGCCAAGCGGTGGCGGCGCCCCGAATAAGCACAGATACGCAGTATTTT. Its protein product is CASSQAVAAPRISTDTQYF.

The genes are TRBV6-4 and TRBJ1-1; no clear D. V lost 6 bases, J lost 1 base, and 9 bases lay in between. Germline CDR1 MRHNA, CDR2 SNTAGT. The CDR3 sequence is 13 residues long. CDR3 protein: CASSSGSNTEAFF. The DNA for the CDR3 is TGTGCCAGCAGCAGCGGGTCGAACACTGAAGCTTTCTTT.

J is TRBJ1-5 and V is TRBV19, with 11 bases matching TRBD1. Unmatched junction bases numbered 6, after V lost 8 bases and J lost 0 bases. This CDR3 comprises 16 residues. Germline V lookup: CDR1 LNHDA, CDR2 SQIVND (reference sequence). The CDR3 sequence: CASGQGAYYSNQPQHF. CDR3 DNA sequence: TGTGCCAGTGGACAGGGGGCCTACTATAGCAATCAGCCCCAGCATTTT.

The chain joins TRBV4-3 to TRBJ1-2, with D unresolved. This CDR3 comprises 14 residues. Germline values: CDR1 LGHNA, CDR2 YSLEER. Deletions cut 1 base from V and 4 bases from J, with 10 bases between. Here the CDR3 reads CASSQGGSSYGYTF. In nucleotides, the CDR3 is TGCGCCAGCAGCCAAGGTGGCAGTTCCTATGGCTACACCTTC.

The chain is built from TRBV2 and TRBJ1-2, with unresolved D. CDR1 is SNHLY, CDR2 FYNNEI, per germline. The V end lost 2 bases, the J end lost 4 bases, and 17 bases lay between the germline ends. This CDR3 contains 16 residues. CDR3 protein: CASSESAQAWIYGYTF. The CDR3, as DNA: TGTGCCAGCAGTGAAAGTGCCCAGGCATGGATCTATGGCTACACCTTC.

The J gene is TRBJ1-1, the V gene TRBV2; D call uncertain. The CDR3 sequence is 13 residues long. The V gene's germline CDR1 is SNHLY and CDR2 FYNNEI. The ends were cut back, 4 bases at V and 1 base at J, with 7 bases in the middle. CDR3 amino acids: CASSGEWNTEAFF. The CDR3 DNA is TGTGCCAGCAGTGGAGAGTGGAACACTGAAGCTTTCTTT. The full variable domain, its missing parts supplied by reference TRBV2 and TRBJ1-1, is EPEVTQTPSHQVTQMGQEVILRCVPISNHLYFYWYRQILGQKVEFLVSFYNNEISEKSEIFDDQFSVERPDGSNFTLKIRSTKLEDSAMYFCASSGEWNTEAFFGQGTRLTVV.

This clone was detected only a few times. CDR3 DNA: TGCAGTGCTAGCCTCCAAGAGACCCAGTACTTC. It codes for CSASLQETQYF. The rearrangement joins TRBV20-1 to TRBJ2-5; no firm D call. The CDR3 runs 11 residues. Trimming took 3 bases from V and 1 from J, leaving 3 bases between them. CDR1 is DFQATT and CDR2 is SNEGSKA in the germline V gene (reference sequence).

The rearrangement uses TRBV5-4 and TRBJ2-1; 8 bases match TRBD1. The V gene's germline CDR1 is SGHNT and CDR2 YYREEE (reference sequence). Trimming at V came to 4 bases and at J to 8 bases, leaving 8 bases not matched to a gene. CDR3 length: 14 amino acids. The DNA for the CDR3 is TGTGCCAGCAGCCCAGACAGGGGTAGGTATGAGCAGTTCTTC. This translates into CASSPDRGRYEQFF.

V usage is TRBV5-1 and J usage is TRBJ1-4, with D perhaps TRBD1 (5 bases). CDR1 SGHRS and CDR2 YFSETQ come from the germline V gene. Trimming shortened V by 4 bases and J by 0 bases, and 7 bases separated the two germline ends. This CDR3 is built from 14 residues. DNA of the CDR3: TGCGCCAGCAGCCCACAGGCAACTAATGAAAAACTGTTTTTT. Amino acid sequence: CASSPQATNEKLFF.

This clone was recorded once. The gene calls are TRBV4-3 and TRBJ2-5; 11 nucleotides match TRBD2. In germline, CDR1 is LGHNA, CDR2 YSLEER. This CDR3 is 19 amino acids long. Trimming cost V 0 bases and J 2 bases; bases outside gene matches: 11. The CDR3 nucleotides are TGCGCCAGCAGCCAAGACGTAGCGGGGGGGCCGTTGGGACAAGAGACCCAGTACTTC. As protein: CASSQDVAGGPLGQETQYF.

In its sample, this clone was seen a few times. This chain connects TRBV7-3 to TRBJ2-7, with D perhaps matching TRBD2 (7 bases). The germline CDR1 and CDR2 sequences are SGHTA and FQGTGA. V was clipped by 2 bases and J by 7 bases, with 21 bases between them. The CDR3 covers 16 residues. The CDR3 DNA reads as TGTGCCAGCAGCTTAGCCCCCGGACGGGGGGCTGGAGAGCAGTACTTC. Translation gives CASSLAPGRGAGEQYF.

The CDR3 loop reads CASSYFGTGNQPQHF. As DNA, the CDR3 is TGTGCCAGTAGTTACTTCGGGACAGGCAATCAGCCCCAGCATTTT. The chain recombines TRBV19 with TRBJ1-5; the match to TRBD1 covers 7 bases. The length of the CDR3 is 15 residues. Germline V CDR1 and CDR2: LNHDA, SQIVND (reference sequence). Trimming took 5 bases from V and 2 from J; bases not matched to a gene: 6.

Only a few counts were recorded for this clone. The chain joins TRBV5-1 to TRBJ2-7, with 12 bases identical to TRBD1. Per germline, CDR1 SGHRS and CDR2 YFSETQ. Trimming took 2 bases from V and 5 from J; bases not matched to a gene: 2. The CDR3 has 14 amino acids. CDR3 nucleotides: TGCGCCAGCAGCTTTGGGACAGGGGGCAACGAGCAGTACTTC. This gives the protein CASSFGTGGNEQYF.

This chain uses TRBV19 with TRBJ1-6; tentatively, D is TRBD1 (6 bases). Germline V lookup: CDR1 LNHDA, CDR2 SQIVND (reference sequence). Trimming left V 3 bases short and J 10 bases short, with 16 bases between. CDR3 length equals 15 residues. In DNA, the CDR3 is TGTGCCAGTAGTATCGCCGCGGACAGAGGATCACCCCTCCACTTT. This encodes CASSIAADRGSPLHF.

V is TRBV6-1 and J is TRBJ2-2; 7 bases match TRBD1. From germline, CDR1 is MNHNS and CDR2 SASEGT. This CDR3 comprises 16 residues. J gave up 1 base and V 2 bases, and 4 bases lay outside the gene matches. The CDR3 region has the DNA TGTGCCAGCAGTGAAAGGTACAGGGGGAACACCGGGGAGCTGTTTTTT. Translating gives CASSERYRGNTGELFF.

The chain is built from TRBV5-8 and TRBJ1-5; the match to TRBD1 covers 7 bases. The ends lost 4 bases at V and 1 base at J; junction bases unmatched: 8. This CDR3 contains 16 residues. Germline CDR1 and CDR2: SGHTS and YDEGEE. CDR3 sequence (DNA): TGTGCCAGCAGCAGGGGGCCGGGGGCAAGCAATCAGCCCCAGCATTTT. It yields the protein CASSRGPGASNQPQHF.

V and J are TRBV2 and TRBJ2-5; D gene uncertain. V lost 6 bases and J lost 2, with 4 bases in between. The CDR3 is made up of 11 amino acids. Germline values: CDR1 SNHLY, CDR2 FYNNEI. CDR3 nucleotide sequence: TGTGCCAGCAGACTTCAAGAGACCCAGTACTTC. Protein product: CASRLQETQYF.

Only a few counts were recorded for this clone. This rearrangement joins TRBV19 to TRBJ1-5; a possible D gene is TRBD1 (5 bases). The CDR3 is made up of 15 amino acids. Germline-derived CDR1 and CDR2 are LNHDA and SQIVND (reference sequence). Trimming took off 5 bases at V and 8 bases at J, with 19 bases between the two ends. CDR3 in DNA: TGTGCCAGTAGTCTGCGGGACGGGGATTGGGAGCCCCAGCATTTT. This encodes CASSLRDGDWEPQHF.